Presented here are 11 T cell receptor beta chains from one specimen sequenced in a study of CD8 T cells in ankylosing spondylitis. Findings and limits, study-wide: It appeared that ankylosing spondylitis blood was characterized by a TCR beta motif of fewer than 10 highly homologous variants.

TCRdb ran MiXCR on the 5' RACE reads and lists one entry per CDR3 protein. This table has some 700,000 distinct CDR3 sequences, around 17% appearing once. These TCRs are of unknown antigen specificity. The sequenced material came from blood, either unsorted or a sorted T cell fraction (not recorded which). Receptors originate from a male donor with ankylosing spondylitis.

CDR3 protein: CASSLLGTETIQETQYF. The CDR3 DNA is TGTGCCAGCAGTTTATTGGGTACAGAGACTATCCAAGAGACCCAGTACTTC. This chain connects TRBV27 to TRBJ2-5; tentatively, D is TRBD2 (5 bases). There are 17 residues in the CDR3. V lost 1 base, J lost 1 base, and 16 bases lay in between. Germline-derived CDR1 and CDR2 are MNHEY and SMNVEV (reference sequence).

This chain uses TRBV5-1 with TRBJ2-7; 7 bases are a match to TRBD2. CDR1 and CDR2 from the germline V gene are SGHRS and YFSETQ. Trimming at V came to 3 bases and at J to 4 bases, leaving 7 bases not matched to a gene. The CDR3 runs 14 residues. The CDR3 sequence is CASSSSTSSYEQYF. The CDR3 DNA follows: TGCGCCAGCAGCTCCTCGACTAGCTCGTACGAGCAGTACTTC.

The CDR3: CASSYKEGYGYTF. DNA of the CDR3: TGTGCCAGCAGTTACAAAGAGGGCTATGGCTACACCTTC. The chain is built from TRBV6-5 and TRBJ1-2; D is undetermined. This CDR3 is 13 amino acids long. The ends were cut back, 2 bases at V and 4 bases at J, with 8 bases in the middle. Germline V gene lookup returns CDR1 MNHEY and CDR2 SVGAGI.

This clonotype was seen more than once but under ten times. The CDR3 DNA reads TGTGCCAGCAGCTTAGGGACCGGGACAGGGAATAACATTCAGTACTTC. Its translation is CASSLGTGTGNNIQYF. The chain is built from TRBV7-6 and TRBJ2-4; 9 positions agree with TRBD1. This CDR3 has 16 amino acids. CDR1 SGHVS and CDR2 FNYEAQ come from the germline V gene. J was trimmed by 7 bases and V by 1 base; bases with no gene match: 8. Full variable domain (missing parts from reference TRBV7-6 and TRBJ2-4): GAGVSQSPRYKVTKRGQDVALRCDPISGHVSLYWYRQALGQGPEFLTYFNYEAQQDKSGLPNDRFSAERPEGSISTLTIQRTEQRDSAMYRCASSLGTGTGNNIQYFGAGTRLSVL.

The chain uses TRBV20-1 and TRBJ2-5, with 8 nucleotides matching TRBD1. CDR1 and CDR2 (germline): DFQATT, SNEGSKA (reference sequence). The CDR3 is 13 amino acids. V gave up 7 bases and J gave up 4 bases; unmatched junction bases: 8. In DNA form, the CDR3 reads TGCAGTGAGTCAGGACAGGGAGCAGAGACCCAGTACTTC. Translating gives CSESGQGAETQYF.

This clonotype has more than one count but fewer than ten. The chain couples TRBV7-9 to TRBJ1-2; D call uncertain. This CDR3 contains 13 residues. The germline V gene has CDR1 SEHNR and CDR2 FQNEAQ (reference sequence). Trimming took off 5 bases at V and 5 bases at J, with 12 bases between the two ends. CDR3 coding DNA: TGTGCCAGCAGCACGTTGCCTTCTTATGGCTACACCTTC. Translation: CASSTLPSYGYTF.

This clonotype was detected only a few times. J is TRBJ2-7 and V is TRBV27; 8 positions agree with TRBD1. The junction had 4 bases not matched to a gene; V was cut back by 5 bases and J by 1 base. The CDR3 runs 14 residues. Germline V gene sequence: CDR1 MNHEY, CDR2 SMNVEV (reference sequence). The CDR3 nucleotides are TGTGCCAGCAGTCACCGGGACAGGTCCTACGAGCAGTACTTC. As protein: CASSHRDRSYEQYF.

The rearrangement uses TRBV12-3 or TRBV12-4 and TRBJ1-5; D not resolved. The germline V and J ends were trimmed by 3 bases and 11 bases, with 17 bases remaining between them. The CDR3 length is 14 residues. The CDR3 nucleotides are TGTGCCAGCAGTTTGTCCCCTGCAAAACGATCCCAGCATTTT. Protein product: CASSLSPAKRSQHF.

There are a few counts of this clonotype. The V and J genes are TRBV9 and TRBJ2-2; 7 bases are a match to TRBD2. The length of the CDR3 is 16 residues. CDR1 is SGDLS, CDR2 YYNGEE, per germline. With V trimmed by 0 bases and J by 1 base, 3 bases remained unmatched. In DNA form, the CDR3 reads TGTGCCAGCAGCGTAGACGCGGGGGTGAACACCGGGGAGCTGTTTTTT. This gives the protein CASSVDAGVNTGELFF.

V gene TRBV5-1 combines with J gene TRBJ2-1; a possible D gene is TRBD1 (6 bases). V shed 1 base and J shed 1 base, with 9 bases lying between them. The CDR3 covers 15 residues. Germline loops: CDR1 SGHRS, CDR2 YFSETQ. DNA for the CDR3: TGCGCCAGCAGCTTGCGACAGGTTTCCTACAATGAGCAGTTCTTC. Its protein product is CASSLRQVSYNEQFF.

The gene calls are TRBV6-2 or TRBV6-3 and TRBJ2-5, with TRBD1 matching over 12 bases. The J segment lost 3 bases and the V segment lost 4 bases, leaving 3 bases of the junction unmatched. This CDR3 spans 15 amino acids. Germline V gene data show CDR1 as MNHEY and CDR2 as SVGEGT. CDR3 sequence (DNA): TGTGCCAGCAGTTGGGGGACAGGGGGCGAAGAGACCCAGTACTTC. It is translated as CASSWGTGGEETQYF.